This T cell receptor (beta chain) was profiled in a study of monozygotic twins with inflammatory bowel disease (dated by TCRdb to the late 2010s). About the investigation overall: The full study comprised some 30 monozygotic twin pairs: nine German pairs (four IBD-concordant, five IBD-discordant) and 19 IBD-discordant Danish pairs. The search for disease-associated traits relied mainly on comparing IBD patients with their genetically identical healthy co-twins within discordant pairs. Each individual had, on average, about 151 000 unique TCRalpha sequences and 181 000 unique TCRbeta sequences available for analysis.

The full study reports these points: Repertoire similarity did not differ between concordant and discordant twins, which could be due to limited statistical power. TCRbeta repertoire diversity, by inverse Simpson index, was decreased in IBD patients compared with their healthy co-twins. Background noise and inter-individual variability may have been introduced into the repertoires by the differing immunosuppressive treatments among patients. Compared with healthy twins, IBD patients shared fewer clonotypes with other individuals, and the difference was most pronounced in patients with signs of disease activity. Distinction between different T cell subtypes could not be achieved in the analysis. The results gave no support for a single strong signal or clonotype linked to IBD.

Libraries came from 5' RACE. Each TCR library was prepared from about 3,400 ng of total RNA. For each sample, cDNA synthesis with SMARTScribe reverse transcriptase was split into eight separate reactions. During cDNA synthesis, template switching was used to introduce unique molecular identifiers that contained a 6-nucleotide sample barcode. TCRalpha and TCRbeta cDNA was amplified by two nested PCRs of 16 and 9 cycles, with bead purification after each PCR. Before amplification, the cDNA was treated with uracil DNA-glycosylase and purified using the QIAquick PCR purification kit. The second PCR was the step at which Illumina TruSeq-compatible adapters and sample-specific barcodes were added. TapeStation and Qubit were used to check library quality and concentration, and 5 to 5.5 ng of each library was pooled. The pooled libraries were sequenced with 2 x 100 bp reads and custom sequencing primers on an Illumina HiSeq2500 single-index Rapid Run. On the study's bioinformatics: MiGEC version 1.2.6 was used for UMI-based consensus assembly to correct PCR and sequencing errors. MiXCR version 2.1.1 handled V(D)J alignment, clonotype assembly and CDR3 extraction. To normalise gene usage, clonotype sharing and MAIT/NKT TCR abundance, the analysis used the top 1000, 10 000 and 20 000 clonotypes per sample. After downsampling to 27 000 UMIs, diversity was calculated as the inverse Simpson index using the vegan R package. Paired Mann-Whitney U tests on discordant twin pairs were used, with Benjamini-Hochberg multiple-testing correction. TCRdb reprocessed the reads; each CDR3 protein sequence makes one entry, and DNA is unavailable. The V and J calls reflect TCRdb's pipeline rather than the authors' work. The table for this sample lists 110,000 to 150,000 distinct CDR3 sequences. The ten largest clones represent approximately 1.2% of the sample.

CDR1 and CDR2 were assigned from the germline V gene as SGHTA and FQGNSA. The CDR3 covers 15 residues, taking in both the cysteine and the phenylalanine. No DNA has been recorded. On this clonotype itself: Its binding antigen is unknown.

A roughly 2.5 ml peripheral blood sample was drawn into PAXgene tubes per donor and stored at -80°C. Without T cell sorting, total RNA was isolated from whole blood using the PAXgene blood miRNA kit on an automated QIAcube. Peripheral blood from monozygotic twin pairs, either concordant or discordant for inflammatory bowel disease, underwent deep TCRalpha and TCRbeta repertoire profiling that used unique molecular barcoding. Smoking habits were recorded for all twin pairs, with individuals classified as current, former or never smokers. The source is a human donor with ulcerative colitis or Crohn's disease, or a healthy co-twin of an affected twin (not recorded which). The chain is encoded by TRBV7-2 joined to TRBJ1-4. The source material was blood. The CDR3 in this case is CASSPRGGRNEKLFF. Reference TRBV7-2 and TRBJ1-4 genes cover what lies past the CDR3, so the full variable domain is GAGVSQSPSNKVTEKGKDVELRCDPISGHTALYWYRQSLGQGLEFLIYFQGNSAPDKSGLPSDRFSAERTGGSVSTLTIQRTQQEDSAVYLCASSPRGGRNEKLFFGSGTQLSVL.